Detailed here is one T cell receptor (beta chain). Its antigen remains unknown. Germline is not matched at one junction end, which may reflect a read error. CDR1 and CDR2 from the germline V gene are SGHTA and FQGTGA. The CDR3 length is 14 residues. This specimen comes from a study of CD8+CD57+ T cells in acquired aplastic anemia. Overall study: The average for DNA from sorted CD4+ and CD8+ cells was 3.2 ug. Notes on the study in general: Shared by patients and controls, nearly 30 CD8+ CDR3s were abundant in patients.

Template material for TCR beta VDJ and CDR3 profiling consisted of genomic DNA. TCRdb fed the reads into MiXCR, producing one record per CDR3 protein. The data contain hundreds of thousands of distinct CDR3 sequences, about two thirds of them seen just once; the ten biggest clones take up 4%. V gene TRBV7-3 combines with J gene TRBJ1-5; the D gene is possibly TRBD1 (6 bases). The source is a human donor in good health, serving as a control. The sample was sorted CD4+, CD8+, or CD8+CD57+ T cells (not recorded which) from PBMCs. The CDR3 DNA sequence: TGTGCCAGCAGCGAAAGGGGGAACGGGGAGGCCCACCACTTT. Residues: CASSERGNGEAHHF.